This TCR beta chain is from a study of CD8 T cells in Susac syndrome. The V gene end was trimmed by 3 bases and the J gene end by 6 bases; junction bases not matched to a gene: 4. The CDR3 length is 14 residues. CDR1 and CDR2 (germline): KGHSY, FQNENV. An input of about 0.5 to 1 ug of RNA was subjected to reverse transcription using random hexamers. From the immunoSEQ multiplex PCR reads, TCRdb called clonotypes with MiXCR, one entry per CDR3 protein. The sample includes 200,000 or so distinct CDR3 sequences, 90% to 95% of them seen just once. This clonotype was obtained from a human donor with multiple sclerosis. The chain joins TRBV16 to TRBJ2-2; 7 bases fit TRBD1. Sequencing was performed on CD4+ T cells from PBMCs. CDR3 region: CASSHNQGAGELFF. The CDR3 region has the DNA TGTGCCAGCAGCCATAACCAGGGGGCCGGGGAGCTGTTTTTT.